This is a list of T cell receptor beta chains from one sample in a study of blood T cell repertoires in COVID-19. The table came from immunoSEQ multiplex PCR; TCRdb's copy has only in-frame clones and leaves some out. The data contain roughly 72,000 clones, under 90% of them seen just once; the ten biggest clones take up 2.5% to 3%. Sequencing was done on a sample of peripheral blood. The receptors here all came from a human donor in a cohort sampled during active COVID-19. CDR3s include the opening cysteine and the closing phenylalanine or tryptophan.

v_call cdr3_aa
TRBV9 CASSPGLAGGYEQYF
TRBV19 CASSMRGGLVYGYTF
TRBV6-5 CASASQGSGANVLTF
TRBV5-1 CASSLDATSNYGYTF
TRBV19 CASSIDTGSVETQYF
TRBV7-9 CASSLGLRRGGIQETQYF
TRBV12-3/TRBV12-4 CASSLAGVGEQFF
TRBV5-1 CASNIGQGAENSPLHF
TRBV9 CASSVSGGNEKLFF
TRBV6-5 CASSWDRNYEQYF
TRBV27 CASSFLAGSSYEQYF
TRBV30 CATTLGAGLDNEQFF
TRBV19 CASSDRTYNEQFF
TRBV27 CASSPRDRGRTVGMFGYF
TRBV9 CASSALGDRGNEQYF
TRBV12-3/TRBV12-4 CASSFGPGTVEFF
TRBV11-2 CASSPSRQGLTAKNIQYF
TRBV7-2 CASQAGTANVLTF
TRBV6-5 CASSQSGNTGELFF
TRBV15 CATSRDHQTGGREKLFF
TRBV5-4 CASTTGASSYNEQFF
TRBV7-9 CASSAFTGGFTEAFF
TRBV6-5 CASSYQAGVYQETQYF
TRBV7-2 CASSPSRTGELFF
TRBV7-9 CASSSRQLNSAGELFF
TRBV2 CASSRSGGIGYEQYF
TRBV20-1 CSASNSFLNQPQHF
TRBV7-2 CASGSWRTSNTGELFF
TRBV28 CASSSRGYTF
TRBV14 CASSQDGQIYEQYF
TRBV27 CASSRGQGSLDYGYTF
TRBV3-1/TRBV3-2 CASRSGQPQETQYF
TRBV25-1 CASSEARGRNEKLFF
TRBV6-5 CASKTSKENSPLHF
TRBV13 CASSPGIGGVRGYTF
TRBV27 CASSLQDRAFATDTQYF
TRBV19 CASSHGTGTKNIQYF
TRBV3-1/TRBV3-2 CASSQEVEALGGYTF
TRBV6-1 CASSELDTQYF
TRBV7-8 CASSPRGRTGFVNYGYTF
TRBV29-1 CSVTGLVSNEQFF
TRBV2 CASSERASGYNEQFF
TRBV11-3 CASSRAASGGGEQFF
TRBV30 CAWRTGNLYEQYF
TRBV27 CASREREAITGELFF
TRBV4-1 CASSQDGLAGISSTDTQYF
TRBV7-2 CASSLALRGNEQFF
TRBV27 CASRKGQGSYTGELFF
TRBV5-4 CASSPTSGGANEQFF
TRBV7-9 CASSLNRGAGEAFF
TRBV2 CASSGRTSGNEQFF
TRBV5-1 CASSIGLAGGWTEQFF
TRBV19 CASSPQTGMSNQPQHF
TRBV29-1 CCPQARDSNQPQHF
TRBV5-1 CASSLDRVYEQYF
TRBV23-1 CASSQLPDHRDLSYEQYF
TRBV7-3 CASSPAGTDYNEQFF
TRBV9 CASSLGGGGGNEQFF
TRBV5-1 CASSLATGAGYGYTF
TRBV18 CASSPISTGGGNTIYF